This is a list of T cell receptor beta chains from one sample in a study of blood T cell repertoires in COVID-19. TCRdb keeps only in-frame clones here, not all; method: immunoSEQ multiplex PCR. The sample includes 130,000 to 150,000 clones, around 84% of them seen just once. Input material: peripheral blood. The receptor set was obtained from a man in his 60s with active or convalescent COVID-19. Both conserved end residues are trimmed from each CDR3.

J gene: TRBJ1-1
V gene: TRBV7-2
CDR3 length: 12
CDR3 protein: ASSGQTLNTEAF

J gene: TRBJ2-1
V gene: TRBV2
CDR3 length: 10
CDR3 protein: ASSYRELEQF

J gene: TRBJ1-6
V gene: TRBV7-8
CDR3 length: 14
CDR3 protein: ASSVNRGSYNSPLH

J gene: TRBJ1-5
V gene: TRBV28
CDR3 length: 16
CDR3 protein: ASSLRQGVGYSNQPQH

J gene: TRBJ1-2
V gene: TRBV18
CDR3 length: 12
CDR3 protein: ASSPGQGLYGYT

J gene: TRBJ2-1
V gene: TRBV11-3
CDR3 length: 13
CDR3 protein: ASSTTGGSYNEQF

J gene: TRBJ1-1
V gene: TRBV7-2
CDR3 length: 13
CDR3 protein: ASSPNRVRNTEAF

J gene: TRBJ2-2
V gene: TRBV30
CDR3 length: 15
CDR3 protein: AWRRTSGVEDTGELF

J gene: TRBJ1-1
V gene: TRBV10-3
CDR3 length: 14
CDR3 protein: AISDTRQGRDTEAF

J gene: TRBJ1-2
V gene: TRBV6-5
CDR3 length: 11
CDR3 protein: ASSYTGFSGYT

J gene: TRBJ1-2
V gene: TRBV9
CDR3 length: 13
CDR3 protein: ASTPNTVTNYGYT

J gene: TRBJ1-5
V gene: TRBV15
CDR3 length: 14
CDR3 protein: ATSRGPNLGNQPQH

J gene: TRBJ2-1
V gene: TRBV6-2/TRBV6-3
CDR3 length: 13
CDR3 protein: ASSFRDSDYNEQF

J gene: TRBJ1-4
V gene: TRBV27
CDR3 length: 13
CDR3 protein: ASSLFGTGVEKLF

J gene: TRBJ2-3
V gene: TRBV5-1
CDR3 length: 14
CDR3 protein: ASSLDTPTSTDTQY

J gene: TRBJ1-2
V gene: TRBV3-1/TRBV3-2
CDR3 length: 13
CDR3 protein: ASSQASRGIYGYT

J gene: TRBJ1-2
V gene: TRBV29-1
CDR3 length: 13
CDR3 protein: SVEDLTAGPGGYT

J gene: TRBJ2-5
V gene: TRBV5-6
CDR3 length: 12
CDR3 protein: ASSLIGKEETQY

J gene: TRBJ1-2
V gene: TRBV6-2/TRBV6-3
CDR3 length: 12
CDR3 protein: ASSYSGAVIRYT

J gene: TRBJ1-5
V gene: TRBV6-5
CDR3 length: 13
CDR3 protein: ASRTGANGNQPQH

J gene: TRBJ2-7
V gene: TRBV5-1
CDR3 length: 10
CDR3 protein: ASSLGDFEQY

J gene: TRBJ1-1
V gene: TRBV11-2
CDR3 length: 10
CDR3 protein: ASSFMNTEAF

J gene: TRBJ2-7
V gene: TRBV19
CDR3 length: 14
CDR3 protein: ASSASSGTVAYEQY

J gene: TRBJ2-7
V gene: TRBV3-1/TRBV3-2
CDR3 length: 14
CDR3 protein: ASSHFLTGGVHEQY

J gene: TRBJ1-2
V gene: TRBV4-3
CDR3 length: 13
CDR3 protein: ASSQAAGSNYGYT

J gene: TRBJ2-5
V gene: TRBV7-7
CDR3 length: 14
CDR3 protein: ASSLGRTVAGETQY

J gene: TRBJ1-2
V gene: TRBV24-1
CDR3 length: 13
CDR3 protein: ATSYPQGTYYGYT

J gene: TRBJ1-6
V gene: TRBV18
CDR3 length: 12
CDR3 protein: ASSADRENSPLH

J gene: TRBJ1-3
V gene: TRBV5-6
CDR3 length: 17
CDR3 protein: ASSLRGSRRSISGNTIY

J gene: TRBJ1-1
V gene: TRBV28
CDR3 length: 13
CDR3 protein: ASGSPGGRSTEAF

J gene: TRBJ1-3
V gene: TRBV30
CDR3 length: 16
CDR3 protein: AWSGYNRGPSSGNTIY